The text below deals with one T cell receptor (beta chain). This clonotype was seen many times. The antigen this receptor binds is unknown. No much larger clonotype is one base removed from it; base qualities were not supplied. Every donor in the study was a healthy Caucasian. Three pairs of female monozygotic twins, all aged roughly 18 to 29 years, made up the twin cohort. The RNA used for TCR libraries was isolated from peripheral blood mononuclear cells. The receptor library was made with 5' RACE. Sequenced on an Illumina HiSeq 2000. Template switching introduced a universal primer binding site; the final cDNA contained a unique molecular identifier, enabling accurate counting of TCR cDNA molecules. First-strand cDNA for TCR alpha and beta chains was synthesized from specific primers in the conserved constant-segment region. Each cDNA library was double barcoded, with a SMART-Mk sample barcode plus Illumina barcodes, to control for contamination. TruSeq adapter sequences along with Illumina sample barcodes were introduced in two successive PCR steps. TCR alpha and beta cDNA libraries were sequenced on the Illumina HiSeq platform with custom primers. The paper's processing steps were these. Raw reads were processed with MiGEC to extract unique molecular identifiers, and MiXCR was used to determine CDR3 positions. Recombination models were inferred per individual with the repgenHMM and IGoR tools using an EM algorithm. The analysis of shared clonotypes was done with the tcR package in R, with sharing normalized by the product of cloneset sizes. To study raw recombination without the effects of thymic and clonal selection, out-of-frame nonproductive sequences were analyzed. In-frame beta chains were kept once TCRdb had trimmed the public reads at Q25 with fastp and called clones with MiXCR. Rows are unified per CDR3 protein, each entry keeping the most common DNA and genes. TCRdb assigned the V and J calls; the authors' analysis was not used. This sample has nearly 650,000 distinct CDR3 sequences in its table, and about 7.1% of those were observed once. The ten most abundant clones make up around 1.6% of the sample.

The sample originates from a study of identical twins (dated by TCRdb to the mid-2010s). Regarding the study in general: To test whether fetal clonotypes persist, this study deep-sequenced TCR alpha and beta repertoires from monozygotic twins, from unrelated adults of various ages, and from cord blood. To rule out contamination, replicate twin experiments were performed at different times with different library preparation protocols.

General conclusions and limits of the study: Abundant cord blood beta clonotypes carried fewer insertions; young adult naive repertoires showed a weaker similar trend, while memory repertoires showed none. Compared with coincidental sharing between unrelated individuals, an excess of low generation-probability sequences was observed among out-of-frame TCR alpha sequences shared between twins. Because the same donors could not be followed over many years, the conclusions relied on cross-sectional statistical analysis. A weaker excess of twin sharing was found in beta out-of-frame sequences because the signal-to-noise ratio was lowered by fewer shared sequences. Invariant T cells such as MAIT and iNKT could partly confound zero-insertion analyses, although diverse VJ usage argued against such confounding for most clonotypes. In monozygotic twins, out-of-frame TCR alpha sharing was systematically underestimated by recombination models, although the models agreed with sharing between unrelated individuals.

The germline V gene (reference sequence) provides CDR1 LGHDT and CDR2 YNNKEL. For this chain, trimming is 0 bases at the V end and 7 bases at the J end, and the number of junction bases without a gene match is 14. The CDR3 runs 19 amino acids, cysteine and phenylalanine included. The sequence is cut down to CDR3 DNA, 57 bases in frame from base 1. These data are also associated with another study on yellow fever vaccine responses in identical twins. The second study also describes: The T cell response to vaccination in identical twins was reported by the authors to appear partly convergent and partly personalized. The study precisely tracked vaccine-responding T cell clones in identical twins.

The sequencing input was PBMCs. The TCR was taken from a woman aged 18-30 years in good health. The rearrangement joined TRBV3-1 to TRBJ2-1; 11 bases in the middle match TRBD2. The nucleotides are TGTGCCAGCAGCCAAGATGGGCTGTGGCTAGCGGGAGGAGGGAATGAGCAGTTCTTC. It translates as CASSQDGLWLAGGGNEQFF.